These 29 T cell receptor beta chains were all obtained from the same sample, sequenced in a study of T-cell reconstitution after alpha-beta-depleted transplantation in children. Molecular barcoding with unique molecular identifiers was used for the TCRbeta library. TCRdb reprocessed the PCR reads with MiXCR, giving one entry per CDR3 protein. Here the sample spans hundreds of thousands of distinct CDR3 sequences, over 20% being singletons. The sequenced sample was PBMCs, obtained before TCRalphabeta/CD19-depleted stem cell transplant. Receptors were obtained from a girl between 2 and 10 years old with Fanconi anemia, due to receive a stem cell transplant.

This clonotype was counted between two and nine times. A much larger clone lies one base from this, so it may be a read error. This chain connects TRBV5-8 to TRBJ2-1; 9 bases are shared with TRBD2. V lost 4 bases, J lost 1 base, and 3 bases stayed unmatched. This CDR3 region has 15 residues. The germline CDR1 and CDR2 sequences are SGHTS and YDEGEE. The CDR3 sequence: CASSRGLASYNEQFF. The DNA of the CDR3 is TGTGCCAGCAGCCGGGGACTAGCTTCCTACAATGAGCAGTTCTTC.

This chain uses TRBV25-1 with TRBJ2-4; D call uncertain. The germline CDR1 and CDR2 sequences are MGHDK and SYGVNS. The CDR3 consists of 13 residues. The V end lost 4 bases, the J end lost 0 bases, and 4 bases lay between the germline ends. The CDR3 loop is CASSGVAKNIQYF. In nucleotides, the CDR3 is TGTGCCAGCAGTGGGGTAGCCAAAAACATTCAGTACTTC.

This clonotype occurred many times. V gene TRBV12-3 or TRBV12-4 combines with J gene TRBJ2-1; perhaps TRBD2 as D (6 bases). The V end lost 5 bases, the J end lost 4 bases, and 21 bases lay between the germline ends. This CDR3 comprises 17 residues. CDR3 in DNA: TGTGCCAGCAGTCCGCAGCAAAAGCGGGCAAATTACAATGAGCAGTTCTTC. Translation: CASSPQQKRANYNEQFF.

This clonotype appeared a few times. This chain links TRBV2 with TRBJ2-1; D not certain. The V end lost 7 bases, the J end lost 15 bases, and 19 bases lay between the germline ends. Germline CDR1 SNHLY, CDR2 FYNNEI. There are 12 residues in the CDR3. The CDR3 sequence is CASKLDPESSFF. CDR3 coding DNA: TGTGCCAGCAAACTGGACCCCGAATCCTCGTTCTTC.

The chain uses TRBV29-1 and TRBJ1-1, with D perhaps TRBD1 (6 bases). The CDR3 extends over 14 amino acids. Germline-derived CDR1 and CDR2 are SQVTM and ANQGSEA. V lost 1 base to trimming and J lost 1 base, with 10 bases between them. This CDR3 is CSVEAPTGNTEAFF. Written as DNA, the CDR3 is TGCAGCGTTGAAGCTCCGACAGGGAACACTGAAGCTTTCTTT.

The CDR3 coding sequence is TGTGCCAGCAGCTTCCGAAGAATCCGGGATCCGGGACAGGGTTCCCGTTATCAACAAGAGACCCAGTACTTC. The encoded protein is CASSFRRIRDPGQGSRYQQETQYF. The chain carries TRBV7-4 and TRBJ2-5; 9 positions agree with TRBD1. Germline values: CDR1 SGHVT, CDR2 SQSDAQ. This CDR3 spans 24 amino acids. The J segment lost 2 bases and the V segment lost 3 bases, leaving 31 bases of the junction unmatched. Complete variable domain (other parts from reference TRBV7-4 and TRBJ2-5): GAGVSQSPRYKVAKRGRDVALRCDSISGHVTLYWYRQTLGQGSEVLTYSQSDAQRDKSGRPSGRFSAERPERSVSTLKIQRTEQGDSAVYLCASSFRRIRDPGQGSRYQQETQYFGPGTRLLVL.

In its sample, this clonotype was seen many times. This sequence joins TRBV29-1 and TRBJ2-3; D ambiguous. The CDR3 covers 11 residues. The V gene lost 8 bases and the J gene lost 6 bases, with 12 bases spanning the gap. Germline assignment: CDR1 SQVTM and CDR2 ANQGSEA. This chain's CDR3 is CSLAEVDTQYF. CDR3 in DNA: TGCAGCTTAGCTGAGGTGGATACGCAGTATTTT.

The chain carries TRBV18 and TRBJ2-5; tentative D call: TRBD2 (5 bases). This CDR3 region has 15 residues. The germline V gene encodes CDR1 KGHSH and CDR2 LQKENI. V was shortened by 2 bases and J by 4 bases, with 14 bases between the two germline ends. The CDR3 DNA reads as TGTGCCAGCTCACCAATAAGCGGTAGTGGAGAGACCCAGTACTTC. Amino acid sequence: CASSPISGSGETQYF. Full variable domain (outside the CDR3, taken from reference TRBV18 and TRBJ2-5): NAGVMQNPRHLVRRRGQEARLRCSPMKGHSHVYWYRQLPEEGLKFMVYLQKENIIDESGMPKERFSAEFPKEGPSILRIQQVVRGDSAAYFCASSPISGSGETQYFGPGTRLLVL.

This chain joins TRBV20-1 and TRBJ2-7; D not resolved. The CDR3 has 13 residues. The V end lost 3 bases, the J end lost 3 bases, and 12 bases lay between the germline ends. Looked up from germline, CDR1 is DFQATT and CDR2 is SNEGSKA (reference sequence). CDR3 DNA sequence: TGCAGTGCTAGGTCGCTACAGTACTACGAGCAGTACTTC. Protein sequence: CSARSLQYYEQYF.

This clonotype was counted many times. The J gene is TRBJ2-5, the V gene TRBV12-3 or TRBV12-4, with D unresolved. This CDR3 has 14 residues. V lost 5 bases to trimming and J lost 3 bases, with 13 bases between them. The CDR3 protein is CASSPLRVEETQYF. The DNA for the CDR3 is TGTGCCAGCAGTCCCCTAAGAGTGGAAGAGACCCAGTACTTC.

This clonotype was recorded at least ten times. V gene TRBV29-1 combines with J gene TRBJ2-7; 8 nucleotides match TRBD1. CDR3 size: 12 residues. Germline V gene lookup returns CDR1 SQVTM and CDR2 ANQGSEA. The V and J ends lost 5 bases and 3 bases, in that order; junction bases with no gene match: 3. CDR3 in DNA: TGCAGCGTTTGGGACAGGTACTACGAGCAGTACTTC. Translation: CSVWDRYYEQYF.

In this sample, this clonotype turned up a few times. The gene calls are TRBV24-1 and TRBJ2-3; 8 bases align to TRBD1. V trimming: 4 bases; J trimming: 2 bases; junction bases outside the gene matches: 7. Per germline, CDR1 KGHDR and CDR2 SFDVKD. The CDR3 contains 16 residues. The chain's CDR3 is CATSDPLTGATDTQYF. In DNA form, the CDR3 reads TGTGCCACCAGTGACCCACTGACAGGGGCCACAGATACGCAGTATTTT.

At least ten counts were recorded for this clonotype. The chain has TRBV10-3 and TRBJ2-5; a weak D match, TRBD2 (6 bases). The CDR3 sequence is 16 residues long. CDR1 and CDR2 from the germline V gene are ENHRY and SYGVKD. The V and J ends lost 0 bases and 2 bases respectively, with 13 bases between them. CDR3 coding DNA: TGTGCCATCAGTGAGTCTGGAGGGTACCGGCAAGAGACCCAGTACTTC. Amino acid sequence: CAISESGGYRQETQYF.

This clonotype was detected ten times or more. V is TRBV12-3 or TRBV12-4 and J is TRBJ2-3; D not resolved. Deletions cut 0 bases from V and 2 bases from J, with 6 bases between. The CDR3 consists of 14 residues. CDR3 sequence: CASSLADPTDTQYF. The CDR3 DNA reads as TGTGCCAGCAGTTTAGCGGACCCCACAGATACGCAGTATTTT.

This clonotype has at least ten counts. J is TRBJ1-2 and V is TRBV29-1; tentative D call: TRBD1 (5 bases). V lost 5 bases and J lost 0, with 10 bases in between. This CDR3 is built from 13 residues. Germline V CDR1 and CDR2: SQVTM, ANQGSEA. CDR3 DNA: TGCAGCGTTCAGGGTTCGCCTAACTATGGCTACACCTTC. Its protein is CSVQGSPNYGYTF.

V and J are TRBV7-2 and TRBJ2-2, with 7 bases matching TRBD1. Germline assignment: CDR1 SGHTA and CDR2 FQGNSA. V shed 3 bases and J 0 bases; nucleotides not matched to a gene: 1. This CDR3 is 15 amino acids long. DNA for the CDR3: TGTGCCAGCAGCTTGACAGGGTCGAACACCGGGGAGCTGTTTTTT. Translating it yields CASSLTGSNTGELFF.

This clonotype was counted only a few times. The chain couples TRBV2 to TRBJ2-6; 8 positions match TRBD1. Germline lookup yields CDR1 SNHLY and CDR2 FYNNEI. Trimming removed 4 bases from V and 3 bases from J; junction bases left unmatched: 2. The CDR3 is 15 amino acids. CDR3 loop: CASSVGQGGANVLTF. The CDR3 DNA follows: TGTGCCAGCAGTGTTGGACAGGGTGGGGCCAACGTCCTGACTTTC.

This clonotype showed up just once. This chain joins TRBV10-1 and TRBJ2-3; D gene unclear. Trimming cost V 4 bases and J 5 bases, with 4 bases left between them. Germline assignment: CDR1 WNHNN and CDR2 SYGVQD (reference sequence). This CDR3 is 11 amino acids long. In nucleotides, the CDR3 is TGCGCCAGCAGTGGGCTAGATACGCAGTATTTT. Amino acid sequence: CASSGLDTQYF.

This clonotype has a count of ten or more. The rearrangement links TRBV5-6 to TRBJ2-7, with TRBD1 matching 7 bases. V was clipped by 4 bases and J by 2 bases; unmatched bases: 12. Per the germline V gene, CDR1 is SGHDT and CDR2 is YYEEEE. The CDR3 totals 16 residues. CDR3 amino acids: CASSQRQGRGPYEQYF. The CDR3 DNA follows: TGTGCCAGCAGCCAAAGACAGGGTAGGGGACCCTACGAGCAGTACTTC.

Ten or more counts support this clonotype. The J gene is TRBJ2-6, the V gene TRBV9, with D hard to call. CDR1 and CDR2 (germline): SGDLS, YYNGEE. Trimming pared 0 bases from V and 2 bases from J, leaving 18 bases between. The length of the CDR3 is 19 residues. Here the CDR3 reads CASSVDPSVGLAGANVLTF. CDR3 DNA sequence: TGTGCCAGCAGCGTAGATCCTTCGGTAGGGCTCGCTGGGGCCAACGTCCTGACTTTC. Supplemented by reference TRBV9 and TRBJ2-6, the full variable domain reads DSGVTQTPKHLITATGQRVTLRCSPRSGDLSVYWYQQSLDQGLQFLIQYYNGEERAKGNILERFSAQQFPDLHSELNLSSLELGDSALYFCASSVDPSVGLAGANVLTFGAGSRLTVL.

This clonotype turned up a few times. The chain employs TRBV7-2 and TRBJ2-7, with 7 bases matching TRBD2. The V and J ends lost 5 bases and 3 bases, in that order; junction bases with no gene match: 7. Per germline, CDR1 SGHTA and CDR2 FQGNSA. The CDR3 is 14 residues long. CDR3 DNA: TGTGCCAGCAGCCGCGGACTAGGGAGCTACGAGCAGTACTTC. Translation gives CASSRGLGSYEQYF. The whole variable domain, filled in from reference TRBV7-2 and TRBJ2-7, reads GAGVSQSPSNKVTEKGKDVELRCDPISGHTALYWYRQSLGQGLEFLIYFQGNSAPDKSGLPSDRFSAERTGGSVSTLTIQRTQQEDSAVYLCASSRGLGSYEQYFGPGTRLTVT.

The count of this clonotype is one. The junction and the germline gene differ at one end; a read error may be behind it. This chain connects TRBV18 to TRBJ2-7, with 7 nucleotides matching TRBD1. Germline assignment: CDR1 KGHSH and CDR2 LQKENI. The length of the CDR3 is 14 residues. CDR3 region: CANSPDRSSYEQYF. The CDR3 DNA sequence: TGTGCCAACTCACCGGACAGGAGCTCCTACGAGCAGTACTTC.

In this sample, this clonotype turned up a few times. The chain recombines TRBV6-5 with TRBJ2-2; 10 bases map to TRBD1. With V trimmed by 4 bases and J by 4 bases, 3 bases remained unmatched. Germline CDR1 MNHEY, CDR2 SVGAGI. The CDR3 runs to 15 residues. Here the CDR3 reads CASSSRTGGTGELFF. CDR3 nucleotide sequence: TGTGCCAGCAGTTCCCGGACAGGGGGCACCGGGGAGCTGTTTTTT.

The rearrangement uses TRBV15 and TRBJ2-7, with 8 bases identical to TRBD2. V gave up 1 base and J gave up 6 bases; unmatched junction bases: 8. The CDR3 has 15 amino acids. Germline V gene sequence: CDR1 LNHNV, CDR2 YYDKDF (reference sequence). CDR3 amino acids: CATSRGAGGPFEQYF. CDR3 DNA sequence: TGTGCCACCAGCAGAGGGGCGGGAGGCCCTTTCGAGCAGTACTTC.

This clonotype was recorded many times. The chain is built from TRBV7-2 and TRBJ2-3; the match to TRBD2 covers 8 bases. CDR1 and CDR2 from the germline V gene are SGHTA and FQGNSA. Unmatched junction bases numbered 8, after V lost 4 bases and J lost 5 bases. CDR3 length equals 15 residues. The CDR3 sequence is CASSYLSGVGDTQYF. The CDR3 nucleotides are TGTGCCAGCAGCTACCTTAGCGGGGTCGGAGATACGCAGTATTTT.

The chain combines TRBV20-1 with TRBJ1-4; D might be TRBD1 (5 bases). V dropped 6 bases and J dropped 2 bases, with 16 bases sitting between them. This CDR3 is built from 15 residues. Germline lookup yields CDR1 DFQATT and CDR2 SNEGSKA (reference sequence). The chain's CDR3 is CSATQDGGTNEKLFF. The CDR3 coding sequence is TGCAGTGCCACACAGGACGGGGGGACTAATGAAAAACTGTTTTTT.

This clonotype came up a few times. The V and J genes are TRBV29-1 and TRBJ2-3; perhaps TRBD1 as D (6 bases). Germline values: CDR1 SQVTM, CDR2 ANQGSEA. V was trimmed by 7 bases and J by 8 bases, leaving 19 bases between them. This CDR3 region has 13 residues. CDR3 nucleotides: TGCAGCGGGCAGCAGGGGTATGTAGGTACGCAGTATTTT. This gives the protein CSGQQGYVGTQYF.

This clonotype was seen a handful of times. The chain combines TRBV6-1 with TRBJ1-2, with TRBD1 matching over 9 bases. This CDR3 comprises 13 residues. The V and J ends lost 6 bases and 3 bases, in that order; junction bases with no gene match: 2. From germline, CDR1 is MNHNS and CDR2 SASEGT. This CDR3 reads CASSRQGDYGYTF. CDR3 DNA: TGTGCCAGCAGCAGACAGGGGGACTATGGCTACACCTTC.

The V call is TRBV11-2, the J call TRBJ2-1, with 11 positions matching TRBD1. V dropped 5 bases and J dropped 0; count of bases not matched to a gene: 6. The length of the CDR3 is 17 residues. CDR1 SGHAT and CDR2 FQNNGV come from the germline V gene. The CDR3 protein is CASSRTGGLSSYNEQFF. The CDR3 bases are TGTGCCAGCAGCCGGACAGGGGGCCTAAGCTCCTACAATGAGCAGTTCTTC.